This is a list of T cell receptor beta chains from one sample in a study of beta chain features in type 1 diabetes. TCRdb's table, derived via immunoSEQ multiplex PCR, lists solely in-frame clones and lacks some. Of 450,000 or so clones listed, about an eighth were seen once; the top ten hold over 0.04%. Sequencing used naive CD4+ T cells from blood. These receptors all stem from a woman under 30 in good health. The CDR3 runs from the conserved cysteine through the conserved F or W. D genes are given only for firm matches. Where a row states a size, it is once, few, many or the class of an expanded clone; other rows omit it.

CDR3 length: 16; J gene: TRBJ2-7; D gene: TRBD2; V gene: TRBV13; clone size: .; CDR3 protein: CASSLIAGGSSYEQYF; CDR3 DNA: TGTGCCAGCAGCTTAATAGCGGGAGGGTCCTCCTACGAGCAGTACTTC
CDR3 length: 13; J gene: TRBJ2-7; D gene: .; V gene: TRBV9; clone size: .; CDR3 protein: CASSLRQNYEQYF; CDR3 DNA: TGTGCCAGCAGCTTACGGCAGAACTACGAGCAGTACTTC
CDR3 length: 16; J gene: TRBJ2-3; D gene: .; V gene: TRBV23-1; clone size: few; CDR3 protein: CASSATAPDLPDTQYF; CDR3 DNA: TGCGCCAGCAGCGCGACGGCCCCGGATCTCCCAGATACGCAGTATTTT
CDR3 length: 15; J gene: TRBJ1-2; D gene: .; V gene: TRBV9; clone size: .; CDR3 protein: CASSVAQGLAYGYTF; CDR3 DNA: TGTGCCAGCAGCGTAGCTCAGGGGTTGGCCTATGGCTACACCTTC
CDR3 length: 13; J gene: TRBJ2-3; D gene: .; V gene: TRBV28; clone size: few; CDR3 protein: CASSFQWTDTQYF; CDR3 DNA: TGTGCCAGCAGTTTCCAGTGGACAGATACGCAGTATTTT
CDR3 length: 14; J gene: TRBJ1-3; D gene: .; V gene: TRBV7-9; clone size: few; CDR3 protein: CASSQGRGGNTIYF; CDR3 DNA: TGTGCCAGCAGCCAGGGAAGAGGTGGAAACACCATATATTTT
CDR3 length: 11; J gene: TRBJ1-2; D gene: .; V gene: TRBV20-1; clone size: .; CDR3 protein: CSANELYGYTF; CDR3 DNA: TGCAGTGCTAATGAGCTGTATGGCTACACCTTC
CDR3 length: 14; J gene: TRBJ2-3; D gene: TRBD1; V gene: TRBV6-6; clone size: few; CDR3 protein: CASDRGQHADTQYF; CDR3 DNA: TGTGCCTCTGACAGGGGGCAACACGCAGATACGCAGTATTTT
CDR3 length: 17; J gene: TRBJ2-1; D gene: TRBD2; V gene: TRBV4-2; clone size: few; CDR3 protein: CASSQGTGGPINNEQFF; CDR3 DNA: TGTGCCAGCAGCCAAGGGACGGGAGGACCTATTAACAATGAGCAGTTCTTC
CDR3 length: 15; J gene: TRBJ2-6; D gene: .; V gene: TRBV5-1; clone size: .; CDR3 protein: CASSGTGPGANVLTF; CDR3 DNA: TGCGCCAGCAGCGGAACAGGGCCAGGGGCCAACGTCCTGACTTTC
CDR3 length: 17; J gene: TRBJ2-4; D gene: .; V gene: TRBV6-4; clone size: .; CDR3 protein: CASSDSLSELAKNIQYF; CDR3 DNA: TGTGCCAGCAGTGACTCGTTGTCAGAACTAGCCAAAAACATTCAGTACTTC
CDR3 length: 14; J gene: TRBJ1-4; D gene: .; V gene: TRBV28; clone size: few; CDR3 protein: CASKPGTTNEKLFF; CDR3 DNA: TGTGCCAGCAAACCGGGGACAACTAATGAAAAACTGTTTTTT
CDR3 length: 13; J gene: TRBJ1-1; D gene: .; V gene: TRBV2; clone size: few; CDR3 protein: CASSEQGNTEAFF; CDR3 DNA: TGTGCCAGCAGTGAACAGGGGAACACTGAAGCTTTCTTT
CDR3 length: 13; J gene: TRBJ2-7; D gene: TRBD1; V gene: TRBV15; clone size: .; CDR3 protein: CATSSDRVSEQYF; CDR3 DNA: TGTGCCACCAGCAGCGACAGGGTAAGCGAGCAGTACTTC
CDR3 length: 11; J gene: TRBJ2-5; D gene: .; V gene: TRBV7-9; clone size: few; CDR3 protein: CASSSRETQYF; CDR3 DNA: TGTGCCAGCAGTTCCAGAGAGACCCAGTACTTC
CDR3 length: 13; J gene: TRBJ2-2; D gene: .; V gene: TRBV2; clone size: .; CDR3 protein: CASSATNTGELFF; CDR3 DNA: TGTGCCAGCAGTGCCACGAACACCGGGGAGCTGTTTTTT
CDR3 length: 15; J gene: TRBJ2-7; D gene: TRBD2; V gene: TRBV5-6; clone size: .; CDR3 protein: CASTRMGLEDFEQYF; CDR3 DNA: TGTGCCAGCACCAGAATGGGACTAGAGGACTTCGAGCAGTACTTC
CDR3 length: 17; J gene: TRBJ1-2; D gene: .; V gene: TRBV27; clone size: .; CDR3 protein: CASSPGTSPRLVYGYTF; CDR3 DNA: TGTGCCAGCAGTCCCGGGACATCCCCCCGGTTAGTCTATGGCTACACCTTC
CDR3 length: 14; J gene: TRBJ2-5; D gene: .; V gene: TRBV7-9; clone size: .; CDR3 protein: CASSPGTVWWTQYF; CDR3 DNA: TGTGCCAGCAGCCCCGGGACGGTGTGGTGGACCCAGTACTTC
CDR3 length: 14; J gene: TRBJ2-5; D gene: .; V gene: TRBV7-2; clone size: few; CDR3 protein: CASSRQALQETQYF; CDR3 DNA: TGTGCCAGCAGCCGACAGGCCCTGCAAGAGACCCAGTACTTC
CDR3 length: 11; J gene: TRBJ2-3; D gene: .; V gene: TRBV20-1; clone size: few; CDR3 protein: CSARNGDTQYF; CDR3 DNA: TGCAGTGCTAGGAATGGCGATACGCAGTATTTT
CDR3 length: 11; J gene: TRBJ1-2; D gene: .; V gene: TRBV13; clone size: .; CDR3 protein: CASRYLHGYTF; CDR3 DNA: TGTGCCAGCAGATATCTCCATGGCTACACCTTC
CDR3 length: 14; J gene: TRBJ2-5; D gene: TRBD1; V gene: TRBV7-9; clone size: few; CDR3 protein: CASSLSSGGETQYF; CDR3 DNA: TGTGCCAGCAGCTTATCGTCAGGGGGCGAGACCCAGTACTTC
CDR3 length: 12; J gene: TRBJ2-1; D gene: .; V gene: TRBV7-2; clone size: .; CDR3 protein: CASSLTRHEQFF; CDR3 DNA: TGTGCCAGCAGCCTTACTAGGCATGAGCAGTTCTTC
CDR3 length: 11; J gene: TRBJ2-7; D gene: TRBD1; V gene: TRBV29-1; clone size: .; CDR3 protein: CSVGTGDEQYF; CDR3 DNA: TGCAGCGTGGGGACAGGGGACGAGCAGTACTTC